This T cell receptor (beta chain) originates from a study of blood T cell repertoires in COVID-19. Study overall: COVID-19 samples, acute and convalescent, were from the United States, Italy and Spain.

With regard to this clone: One end of the junction does not line up with germline, which may come from a read error.

CDR1 and CDR2 (germline): MDHEN, SYDVKM. The CDR3 is 13 residues long. The assay was immunoSEQ multiplex PCR, and TCRdb's table has in-frame clones only and misses some. The sample includes fewer than 350,000 clones, around 87% seen only once; the top ten take about 8%. This clonotype was obtained from a woman aged 50 to 60 who had recovered from COVID-19. Sequences were obtained from peripheral blood. The V gene is TRBV28, the J gene TRBJ2-7; weak D call: TRBD1 (6 bases). The DNA of the CDR3 is TGTGCCGGCAGCCGGGACACCGCCTACGAGCAGTACTTC. Translation: CAGSRDTAYEQYF.